The 32 T cell receptor beta chains presented below share a single source sample, sequenced in a study of cytomegalovirus exposure and HLA in healthy donors. The study ran its PCR with 60 Vbeta and 13 Jbeta primers. The assay was immunoSEQ multiplex PCR, and TCRdb's table has in-frame clones only and misses some. This table holds about 150,000 clones, more than 60% found once. The sample consisted of PBMCs. These receptors came from a woman between 35 and 50 years old in good health and CMV-seronegative.

This clone came up a few times. This chain connects TRBV4-2 to TRBJ2-7; D is possibly TRBD1 (6 bases). The CDR3 has 16 residues. Germline V lookup: CDR1 LGHNA, CDR2 YNFKEQ. Trimming shortened V by 3 bases and J by 0 bases, and 15 bases separated the two germline ends. For the CDR3, the DNA is TGTGCCAGCAGCCAGGCCAGGGGTCTGGCCTCCTACGAGCAGTACTTC. Translating it yields CASSQARGLASYEQYF.

This sequence joins TRBV28 and TRBJ2-7; TRBD2 might be the D (5 bases). Germline loops: CDR1 MDHEN, CDR2 SYDVKM. The CDR3 has 13 residues. V dropped 2 bases and J dropped 7 bases, with 12 bases sitting between them. CDR3: CASSLPPSGEQYF. CDR3 coding DNA: TGTGCCAGCAGTTTACCTCCCTCGGGGGAGCAGTACTTC.

In its sample, this clone was seen a few times. The V gene is TRBV27, the J gene TRBJ1-5; weak D call: TRBD1 (6 bases). The CDR3 is 17 residues long. The germline gives CDR1 MNHEY, CDR2 SMNVEV (reference sequence). The V gene lost 3 bases and the J gene lost 0 bases, with 15 bases spanning the gap. CDR3 sequence reads: CASSFSTGGPSNQPQHF. Written as DNA, the CDR3 is TGTGCCAGCAGTTTCTCGACAGGAGGCCCTAGCAATCAGCCCCAGCATTTT.

This sequence joins TRBV30 and TRBJ2-1; 7 bases fit TRBD2. The CDR3 covers 12 residues. The J segment lost 8 bases and the V segment lost 2 bases, leaving 3 bases of the junction unmatched. CDR1 is GTSNPN, CDR2 SVGIG, per germline (reference sequence). The CDR3 loop reads CAWSFTSDEQFF. CDR3 sequence (DNA): TGTGCCTGGAGTTTCACTAGCGATGAGCAGTTCTTC. The full variable domain, its missing parts supplied by reference TRBV30 and TRBJ2-1, is SQTIHQWPATLVQPVGSPLSLECTVEGTSNPNLYWYRQAAGRGLQLLFYSVGIGQISSEVPQNLSASRPQDRQFILSSKKLLLSDSGFYLCAWSFTSDEQFFGPGTRLTVL.

A remark on this clone: The missing conserved phenylalanine or tryptophan at the end of this CDR3 makes a read error likely. The rearrangement joins TRBV29-1 to TRBJ2-7, with 9 bases that match TRBD2. The CDR3 has 14 amino acids. Trimming removed 4 bases from V and 3 bases from J; junction bases left unmatched: 7. Germline CDR1 SQVTM, CDR2 ANQGSEA. The CDR3 protein is CSVVRGRAVYEQYL. The CDR3 DNA sequence: TGCAGCGTTGTCCGCGGGAGGGCCGTCTACGAGCAGTACCTC.

The chain uses TRBV29-1 and TRBJ1-1, with D tentatively TRBD1 (5 bases). Germline V gene lookup returns CDR1 SQVTM and CDR2 ANQGSEA. V was cut by 1 base and J by 1 base, with 28 bases left in between. The CDR3 spans 20 residues. CDR3 nucleotides: TGCAGCGTTGAAGGGGGGGGGAGGAGGAGGGCACGTTTGGGGAACACTGAAGCTTTCTTT. It yields the protein CSVEGGGRRRARLGNTEAFF.

This clone was found a few times. This sequence joins TRBV6-1 and TRBJ2-6, with 7 bases identical to TRBD1. The length of the CDR3 is 17 residues. The V gene end was trimmed by 4 bases and the J gene end by 3 bases; junction bases not matched to a gene: 9. CDR1 is MNHNS and CDR2 is SASEGT in the germline V gene. The CDR3, as DNA: TGTGCCAGCAGTGCACGGGACAGCCGGAGTGGGGCCAACGTCCTGACTTTC. Protein sequence: CASSARDSRSGANVLTF.

The rearrangement links TRBV28 to TRBJ1-2; no definite D call. The length of the CDR3 is 13 residues. V shed 3 bases and J shed 3 bases, with 8 bases lying between them. From germline, CDR1 is MDHEN and CDR2 SYDVKM. The CDR3: CASSFDGDYGYTF. CDR3 nucleotides: TGTGCCAGCAGTTTCGACGGGGACTATGGCTACACCTTC.

The chain carries TRBV7-9 and TRBJ2-3; 8 bases align to TRBD2. The CDR3 is 14 residues long. Per the germline V gene, CDR1 is SEHNR and CDR2 is FQNEAQ (reference sequence). After removal of 4 bases from V and 5 bases from J, the junction contained 5 bases not matched to a gene. CDR3 DNA sequence: TGTGCCAGCAGCTCGACTAGCGAGGGAGATACGCAGTATTTT. Its protein product is CASSSTSEGDTQYF. The full variable domain, with the rest looked up from reference TRBV7-9 and TRBJ2-3, is DTGVSQNPRHKITKRGQNVTFRCDPISEHNRLYWYRQTLGQGPEFLTYFQNEAQLEKSRLLSDRFSAERPKGSFSTLEIQRTEQGDSAMYLCASSSTSEGDTQYFGPGTRLTVL.

The gene calls are TRBV7-8 and TRBJ2-7, with D perhaps TRBD2 (6 bases). Germline V lookup: CDR1 SGHVS, CDR2 FQNEAQ. The CDR3 covers 16 residues. V was cut by 5 bases and J by 6 bases, with 23 bases left in between. The DNA for the CDR3 is TGTGCCAGCAGCAGCTTAAAGGACTGGCGGGGCCTCGAGCAGTACTTC. Translation gives CASSSLKDWRGLEQYF. Supplemented by reference TRBV7-8 and TRBJ2-7, the full variable domain reads GAGVSQSPRYKVAKRGQDVALRCDPISGHVSLFWYQQALGQGPEFLTYFQNEAQLDKSGLPSDRFFAERPEGSVSTLKIQRTQQEDSAVYLCASSSLKDWRGLEQYFGPGTRLTVT.

The chain has TRBV5-1 and TRBJ1-1; TRBD1 is a possible D gene (6 bases). This CDR3 is built from 14 residues. Germline V gene sequence: CDR1 SGHRS, CDR2 YFSETQ. V lost 2 bases, J lost 3 bases, and 11 bases lay in between. The CDR3 DNA follows: TGCGCCAGCAGCTTACGGGGGGCTGACACTGAAGCTTTCTTT. Residues: CASSLRGADTEAFF.

This clone has only a few counts. The V gene is TRBV29-1, the J gene TRBJ1-1, with D unresolved. The CDR3 runs to 13 residues. Germline CDR1 and CDR2: SQVTM and ANQGSEA. Trimming took off 8 bases at V and 5 bases at J, with 18 bases between the two ends. The CDR3 region has the DNA TGCAGCATAAAAACCCCCGGAGGGACTGAAGCTTTCTTT. The encoded protein is CSIKTPGGTEAFF.

Concerning this clone itself: At one boundary the junction diverges from the germline segment, which might be a read error. The chain links TRBV7-7 to TRBJ2-5; TRBD1 aligns across 11 bases. Per germline, CDR1 SSHAT and CDR2 FNYEAQ (reference sequence). This CDR3 has 13 residues. The CDR3 sequence: CASSVGTGGTQYF. CDR3 nucleotide sequence: TGTGCTAGCAGCGTCGGGACAGGGGGGACCCAGTACTTC.

With regard to this clone: A read error may produce the germline difference seen at one junction end. The CDR3 sequence is CSSSPPWEGVDTEAFF. The DNA for the CDR3 is TGTTCCAGCAGCCCCCCCTGGGAGGGAGTGGACACTGAAGCTTTCTTT. The genes are TRBV7-9 and TRBJ1-1; D is uncertain. Germline-derived CDR1 and CDR2 are SEHNR and FQNEAQ (reference sequence). The CDR3 runs to 16 residues.

The rearrangement links TRBV5-1 to TRBJ1-2; 9 bases match TRBD1. After removal of 4 bases from V and 4 bases from J, the junction contained 2 bases not matched to a gene. Germline V CDR1 and CDR2: SGHRS, YFSETQ. The CDR3 is 13 residues long. The CDR3 is CASSRDRAYGYTF. Written as DNA, the CDR3 is TGCGCCAGCAGCCGGGACAGGGCCTATGGCTACACCTTC.

The rearrangement joins TRBV11-2 to TRBJ1-2; a weak D match, TRBD1 (6 bases). V lost 3 bases and J 0 bases, leaving 14 bases between the germline ends. This CDR3 region has 16 residues. Germline V gives CDR1 SGHAT, CDR2 FQNNGV. The CDR3 DNA reads TGTGCCAGCAGCTTCCTGGGGGACACCTCTAACTATGGCTACACCTTC. It specifies CASSFLGDTSNYGYTF.

This clone has a handful of counts. This chain links TRBV7-8 with TRBJ2-7; D might be TRBD1 (6 bases). Looked up from germline, CDR1 is SGHVS and CDR2 is FQNEAQ. This CDR3 has 14 amino acids. Trimming took 5 bases from V and 2 from J, leaving 13 bases between them. Here the CDR3 reads CASSLEDRAYEQYF. For the CDR3, the DNA is TGTGCCAGCAGCCTAGAGGACAGAGCCTACGAGCAGTACTTC.

J is TRBJ1-1 and V is TRBV28, with D possibly matching TRBD1 (5 bases). V lost 1 base to trimming and J lost 10 bases, with 10 bases between them. The germline V gene has CDR1 MDHEN and CDR2 SYDVKM. The CDR3 sequence is 12 residues long. The CDR3 is CASSLLGGGAFF. In nucleotides, the CDR3 is TGTGCCAGCAGTTTATTGGGGGGAGGAGCTTTCTTT. Full variable domain (missing parts from reference TRBV28 and TRBJ1-1): DVKVTQSSRYLVKRTGEKVFLECVQDMDHENMFWYRQDPGLGLRLIYFSYDVKMKEKGDIPEGYSVSREKKERFSLILESASTNQTSMYLCASSLLGGGAFFGQGTRLTVV.

This chain connects TRBV7-2 to TRBJ2-5, with 12 bases fitting TRBD1. In germline, CDR1 is SGHTA, CDR2 FQGNSA. V dropped 3 bases and J dropped 4; count of bases not matched to a gene: 0. The CDR3 is made up of 14 amino acids. The DNA of the CDR3 is TGTGCCAGCAGCTTGGGACAGGGGGCAGAGACCCAGTACTTC. Protein product: CASSLGQGAETQYF.

The rearrangement joins TRBV27 to TRBJ1-4, with 12 nucleotides matching TRBD1. Per the germline V gene, CDR1 is MNHEY and CDR2 is SMNVEV (reference sequence). This CDR3 has 16 residues. The J segment lost 13 bases and the V segment lost 6 bases, leaving 15 bases of the junction unmatched. In DNA form, the CDR3 reads TGTGCCAGCAGAAAACGGTCCGGGACAGGGGGCACGCGACTGTTTTTT. Translated: CASRKRSGTGGTRLFF.

The chain carries TRBV18 and TRBJ2-1; a weak D match, TRBD2 (6 bases). The V gene's germline CDR1 is KGHSH and CDR2 LQKENI. V lost 2 bases and J 6 bases, leaving 8 bases between the germline ends. This CDR3 is built from 13 residues. CDR3 bases: TGTGCCAGCTCACCAGGGGGGAGCAATGAGCAGTTCTTC. Amino acid sequence: CASSPGGSNEQFF.

V gene TRBV11-2 combines with J gene TRBJ1-1; D gene unclear. The germline gives CDR1 SGHAT, CDR2 FQNNGV. Trimming pared 5 bases from V and 3 bases from J, leaving 7 bases between. There are 12 residues in the CDR3. DNA of the CDR3: TGTGCCAGCAGCCACGGAGACACTGAAGCTTTCTTT. It encodes CASSHGDTEAFF.

The chain combines TRBV6-6 with TRBJ2-5; 7 bases are a match to TRBD1. V was pared by 5 bases and J by 7 bases, with 10 bases of the junction left unmatched. The CDR3 loop spans 14 amino acids. Per the germline V gene, CDR1 is MNHNY and CDR2 is SVGAGI (reference sequence). The CDR3 here is CASSDYRGLGTQYF. In DNA, the CDR3 is TGTGCCAGCAGTGATTACAGGGGCCTCGGGACCCAGTACTTC.

The CDR3 nucleotides are TGTGCCAGCAGTAGGGGGACAGGGGGCAGGAATGAGCAGTTCTTC. It encodes CASSRGTGGRNEQFF. The V call is TRBV28, the J call TRBJ2-1, with 12 bases identical to TRBD1. The CDR3 has 15 amino acids. Germline V gene sequence: CDR1 MDHEN, CDR2 SYDVKM. V lost 5 bases to trimming and J lost 7 bases; unmatched junction nucleotides: 6.

The gene calls are TRBV5-6 and TRBJ1-5, with 10 bases aligning to TRBD1. The ends lost 4 bases at V and 2 bases at J; junction bases unmatched: 6. The CDR3 loop spans 16 amino acids. Germline values: CDR1 SGHDT, CDR2 YYEEEE. The CDR3 DNA reads as TGTGCCAGCAGCAAGACAGGGGGCGCACGCAATCAGCCCCAGCATTTT. It translates to CASSKTGGARNQPQHF.

V is TRBV27 and J is TRBJ2-5; D uncertain. From germline, CDR1 is MNHEY and CDR2 SMNVEV (reference sequence). Trimming cost V 9 bases and J 5 bases, with 7 bases left between them. The CDR3 totals 10 residues. The CDR3 DNA reads as TGTGCCAGGCGTGATGAGACCCAGTACTTC. It codes for CARRDETQYF.

This chain joins TRBV28 and TRBJ1-1, with 10 bases matching TRBD1. In germline, CDR1 is MDHEN, CDR2 SYDVKM. This CDR3 region has 15 residues. Trimming cost V 5 bases and J 4 bases; bases outside gene matches: 7. As DNA, the CDR3 is TGTGCCAGCAGTCAACATTGGACAGGGGGCACTGAAGCTTTCTTT. Amino acid sequence: CASSQHWTGGTEAFF. The whole variable domain, filled in from reference TRBV28 and TRBJ1-1, reads DVKVTQSSRYLVKRTGEKVFLECVQDMDHENMFWYRQDPGLGLRLIYFSYDVKMKEKGDIPEGYSVSREKKERFSLILESASTNQTSMYLCASSQHWTGGTEAFFGQGTRLTVV.

The V call is TRBV19, the J call TRBJ2-3; D is perhaps TRBD1 (7 bases). V dropped 3 bases and J dropped 3 bases, with 19 bases sitting between them. The CDR3 sequence is 17 residues long. Germline V gene lookup returns CDR1 LNHDA and CDR2 SQIVND (reference sequence). In nucleotides, the CDR3 is TGTGCCAGTAGTATTGAGGTAGGGGGGACAGAAACAGATACGCAGTATTTT. It encodes CASSIEVGGTETDTQYF.

The chain joins TRBV11-3 to TRBJ2-7; 10 nucleotides agree with TRBD2. The V gene's germline CDR1 is SGHNT and CDR2 YENEEA. V shed 1 base and J 2 bases; nucleotides not matched to a gene: 2. The CDR3 is made up of 15 amino acids. The CDR3 DNA is TGTGCCAGCAGCTTAGTGGGGACTAGCGCCTACGAGCAGTACTTC. Translating it yields CASSLVGTSAYEQYF.

V usage is TRBV19 and J usage is TRBJ1-2; possible D gene TRBD1, 6 bases. The CDR3 loop spans 13 amino acids. Trimming stripped 3 bases from V and 4 bases from J, with 9 bases between. The germline V gene has CDR1 LNHDA and CDR2 SQIVND (reference sequence). The CDR3 DNA sequence: TGTGCCAGTAGTATGGGGGCTGCCTATGGCTACACCTTC. It is translated as CASSMGAAYGYTF.

This rearrangement joins TRBV5-1 to TRBJ1-1; 7 bases match TRBD1. The CDR3 is 15 amino acids. The germline V gene encodes CDR1 SGHRS and CDR2 YFSETQ. J lost 5 bases, V lost 1 base, and 8 bases had no gene match. The CDR3 bases are TGCGCCAGCAGCTTGATGTCTTCAGGGGGGACTGAAGCTTTCTTT. Translation gives CASSLMSSGGTEAFF.

The chain combines TRBV6-1 with TRBJ1-3; the D is unclear. The ends were cut back, 1 base at V and 4 bases at J, with 11 bases in the middle. Per germline, CDR1 MNHNS and CDR2 SASEGT. This CDR3 contains 15 residues. For the CDR3, the DNA is TGTGCCAGCAGTGAAGGCGCAGGCCGAGGAAACACCATATATTTT. Protein sequence: CASSEGAGRGNTIYF.